The next 5 T cell receptor beta chains were all read from a single sample in a study of T cells in localized non-small cell lung cancer. The assay was immunoSEQ multiplex PCR, and TCRdb's table has in-frame clones only and misses some. This sample yields about 61,000 clones, of which roughly 89% are seen a single time; around 20% belongs to the top ten. The material sequenced was peripheral blood, taken before any cancer treatment. These receptors originate from a man aged 40 to 75 with stage I squamous cell lung carcinoma.

The CDR3 sequence is CAISEEREGRDEQYF. CDR3 coding DNA: TGTGCCATCAGTGAGGAGCGGGAGGGCCGCGACGAGCAGTACTTC. V and J are TRBV10-3 and TRBJ2-7; 10 bases match TRBD2. Trimming removed 2 bases from V and 5 bases from J; junction bases left unmatched: 6. This CDR3 contains 15 residues. Germline-derived CDR1 and CDR2 are ENHRY and SYGVKD.

The chain combines TRBV19 with TRBJ2-5; no clear D. In germline, CDR1 is LNHDA, CDR2 SQIVND (reference sequence). V lost 5 bases to trimming and J lost 3 bases, with 7 bases between them. The CDR3 loop spans 12 amino acids. Here the CDR3 DNA reads TGTGCCAGTAGTGTCCCGAAAGAGACCCAGTACTTC. Amino acid sequence: CASSVPKETQYF.

The chain joins TRBV4-3 to TRBJ2-3; TRBD2 matches at 11 bases. The junction had 9 bases not matched to a gene; V was cut back by 4 bases and J by 9 bases. Germline values: CDR1 LGHNA, CDR2 YSLEER. CDR3 size: 15 residues. CDR3 in DNA: TGCGCCAGCAGCCTTATATTCGGACTAGCGGGCACGCAGTATTTT. It encodes CASSLIFGLAGTQYF.

This chain uses TRBV4-2 with TRBJ2-5; TRBD2 is a possible D gene (6 bases). The DNA matches TRBJ2-7 better at its end, which makes the J call doubtful. The CDR3 runs 16 residues. Germline CDR1 and CDR2: LGHNA and YNFKEQ. In DNA, the CDR3 is TGTGCCAGCAGCACGACCTTGTCAGGAGGGCCTTTCGAGCAGTACTTC. Residues: CASSTTLSGGPFEQYF.

This clone was observed a single time. This chain links TRBV28 with TRBJ2-3; perhaps TRBD1 as D (5 bases). Germline loops: CDR1 MDHEN, CDR2 SYDVKM. The V gene lost 5 bases and the J gene lost 3 bases, with 15 bases spanning the gap. The CDR3 contains 15 residues. The CDR3, as DNA: TGTGCCAGCAGTCGTATGGCAGGGATGACAGATACGCAGTATTTT. Translating gives CASSRMAGMTDTQYF. The whole variable domain, remainder taken from reference TRBV28 and TRBJ2-3, is DVKVTQSSRYLVKRTGEKVFLECVQDMDHENMFWYRQDPGLGLRLIYFSYDVKMKEKGDIPEGYSVSREKKERFSLILESASTNQTSMYLCASSRMAGMTDTQYFGPGTRLTVL.